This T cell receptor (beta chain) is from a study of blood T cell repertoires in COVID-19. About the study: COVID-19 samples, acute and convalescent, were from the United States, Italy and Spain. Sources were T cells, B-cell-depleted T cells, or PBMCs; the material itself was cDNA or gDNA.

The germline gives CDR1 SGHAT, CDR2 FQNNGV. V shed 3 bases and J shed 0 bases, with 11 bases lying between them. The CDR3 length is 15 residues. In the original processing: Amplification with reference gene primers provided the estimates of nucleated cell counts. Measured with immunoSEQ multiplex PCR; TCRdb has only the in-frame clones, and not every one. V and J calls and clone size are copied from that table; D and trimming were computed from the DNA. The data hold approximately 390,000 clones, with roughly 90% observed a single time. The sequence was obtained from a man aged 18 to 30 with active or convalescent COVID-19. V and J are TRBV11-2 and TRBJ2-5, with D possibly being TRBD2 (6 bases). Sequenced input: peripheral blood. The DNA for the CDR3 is TGTGCCAGCAGCTTGGAGGGCCGGTACCAAGAGACCCAGTACTTC. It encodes CASSLEGRYQETQYF.